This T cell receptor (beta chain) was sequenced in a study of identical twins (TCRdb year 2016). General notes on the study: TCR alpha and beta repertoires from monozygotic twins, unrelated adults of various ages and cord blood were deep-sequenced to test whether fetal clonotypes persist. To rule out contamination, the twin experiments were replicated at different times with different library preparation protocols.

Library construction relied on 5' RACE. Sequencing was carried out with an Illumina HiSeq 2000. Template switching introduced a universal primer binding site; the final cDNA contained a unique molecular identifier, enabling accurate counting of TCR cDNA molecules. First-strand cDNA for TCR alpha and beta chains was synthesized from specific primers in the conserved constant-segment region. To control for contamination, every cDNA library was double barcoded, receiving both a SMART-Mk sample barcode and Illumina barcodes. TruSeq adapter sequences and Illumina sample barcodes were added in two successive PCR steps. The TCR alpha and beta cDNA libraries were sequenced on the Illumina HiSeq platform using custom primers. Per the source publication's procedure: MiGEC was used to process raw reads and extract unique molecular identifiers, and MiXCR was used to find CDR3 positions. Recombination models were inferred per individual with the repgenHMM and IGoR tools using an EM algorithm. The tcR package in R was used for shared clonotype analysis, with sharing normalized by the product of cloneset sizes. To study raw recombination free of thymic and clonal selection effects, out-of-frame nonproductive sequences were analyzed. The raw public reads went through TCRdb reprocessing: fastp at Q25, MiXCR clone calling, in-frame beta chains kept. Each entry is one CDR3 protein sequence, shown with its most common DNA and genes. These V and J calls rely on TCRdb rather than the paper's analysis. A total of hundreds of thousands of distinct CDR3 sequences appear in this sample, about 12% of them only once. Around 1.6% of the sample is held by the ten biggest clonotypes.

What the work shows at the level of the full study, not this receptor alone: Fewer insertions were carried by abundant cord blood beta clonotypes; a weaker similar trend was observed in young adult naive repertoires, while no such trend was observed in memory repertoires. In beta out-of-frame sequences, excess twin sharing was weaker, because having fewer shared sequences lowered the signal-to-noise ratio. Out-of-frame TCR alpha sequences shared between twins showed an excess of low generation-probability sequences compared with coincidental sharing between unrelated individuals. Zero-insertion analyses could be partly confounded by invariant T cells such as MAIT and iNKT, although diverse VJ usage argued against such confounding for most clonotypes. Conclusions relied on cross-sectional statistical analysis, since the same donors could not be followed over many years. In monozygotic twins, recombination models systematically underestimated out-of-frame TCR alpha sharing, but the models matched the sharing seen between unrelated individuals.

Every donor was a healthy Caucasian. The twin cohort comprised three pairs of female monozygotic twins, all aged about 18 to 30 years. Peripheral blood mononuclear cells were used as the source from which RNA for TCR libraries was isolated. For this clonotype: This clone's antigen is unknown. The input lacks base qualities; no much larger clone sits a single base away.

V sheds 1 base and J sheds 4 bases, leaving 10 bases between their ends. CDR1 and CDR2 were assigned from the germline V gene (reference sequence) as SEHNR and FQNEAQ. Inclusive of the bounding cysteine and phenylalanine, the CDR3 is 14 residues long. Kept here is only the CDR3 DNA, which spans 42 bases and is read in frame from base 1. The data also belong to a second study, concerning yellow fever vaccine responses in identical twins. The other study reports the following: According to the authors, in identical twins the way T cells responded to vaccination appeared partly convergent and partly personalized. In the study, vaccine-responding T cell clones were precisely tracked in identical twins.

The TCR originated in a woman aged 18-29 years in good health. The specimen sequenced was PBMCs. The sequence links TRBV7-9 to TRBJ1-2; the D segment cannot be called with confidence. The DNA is TGTGCCAGCAGCTTAGGAGCAGGCCGCTATGGCTACACCTTC. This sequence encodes CASSLGAGRYGYTF.